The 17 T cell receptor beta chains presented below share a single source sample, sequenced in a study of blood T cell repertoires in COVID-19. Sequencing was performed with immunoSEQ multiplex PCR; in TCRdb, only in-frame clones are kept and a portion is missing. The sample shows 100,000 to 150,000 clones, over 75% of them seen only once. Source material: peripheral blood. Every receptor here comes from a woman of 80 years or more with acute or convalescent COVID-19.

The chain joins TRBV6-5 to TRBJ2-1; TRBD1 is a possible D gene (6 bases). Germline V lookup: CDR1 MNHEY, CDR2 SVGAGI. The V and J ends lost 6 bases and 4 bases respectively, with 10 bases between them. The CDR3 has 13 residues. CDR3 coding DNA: TGTGCCAGCAGACCTACAGGGTACAATGAGCAGTTCTTC. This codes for CASRPTGYNEQFF.

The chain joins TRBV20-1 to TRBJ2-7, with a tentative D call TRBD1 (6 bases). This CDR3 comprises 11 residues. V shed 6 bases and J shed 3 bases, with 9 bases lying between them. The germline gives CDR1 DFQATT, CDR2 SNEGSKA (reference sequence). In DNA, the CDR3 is TGCAGTGCCCCGGACAGCTACGAGCAGTACTTC. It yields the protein CSAPDSYEQYF.

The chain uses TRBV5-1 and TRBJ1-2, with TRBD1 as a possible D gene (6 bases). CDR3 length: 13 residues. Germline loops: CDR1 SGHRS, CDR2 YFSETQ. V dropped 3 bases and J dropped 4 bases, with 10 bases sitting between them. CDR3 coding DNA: TGCGCCAGCAGCTACAGGGTTGTCTATGGCTACACCTTC. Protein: CASSYRVVYGYTF.

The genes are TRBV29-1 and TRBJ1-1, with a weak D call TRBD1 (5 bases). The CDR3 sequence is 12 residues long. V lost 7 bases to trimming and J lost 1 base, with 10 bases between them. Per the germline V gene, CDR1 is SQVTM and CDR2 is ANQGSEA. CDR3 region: CSATTGNTEAFF. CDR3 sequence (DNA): TGCAGCGCCACAACAGGGAACACTGAAGCTTTCTTT.

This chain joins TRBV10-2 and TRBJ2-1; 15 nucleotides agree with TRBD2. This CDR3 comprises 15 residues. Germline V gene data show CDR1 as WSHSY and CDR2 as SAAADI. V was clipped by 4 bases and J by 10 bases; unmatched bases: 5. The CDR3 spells CASSGRGLAGGEQFF. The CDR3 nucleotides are TGCGCCAGCAGTGGGCGAGGACTAGCGGGGGGGGAGCAGTTCTTC.

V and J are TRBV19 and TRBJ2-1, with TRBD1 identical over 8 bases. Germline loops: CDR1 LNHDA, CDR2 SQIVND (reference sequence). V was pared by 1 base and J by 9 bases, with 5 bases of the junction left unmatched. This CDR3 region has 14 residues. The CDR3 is CASSIVAGGIEQFF. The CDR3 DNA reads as TGTGCCAGTAGTATAGTTGCAGGGGGCATTGAGCAGTTCTTC.

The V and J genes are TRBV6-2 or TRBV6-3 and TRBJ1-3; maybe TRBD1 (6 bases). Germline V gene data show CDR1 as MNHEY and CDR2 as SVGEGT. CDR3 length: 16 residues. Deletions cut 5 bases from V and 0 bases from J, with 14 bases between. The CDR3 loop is CASSGPGQHSGNTIYF. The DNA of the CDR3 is TGTGCCAGCAGTGGGCCGGGACAACACTCTGGAAACACCATATATTTT.

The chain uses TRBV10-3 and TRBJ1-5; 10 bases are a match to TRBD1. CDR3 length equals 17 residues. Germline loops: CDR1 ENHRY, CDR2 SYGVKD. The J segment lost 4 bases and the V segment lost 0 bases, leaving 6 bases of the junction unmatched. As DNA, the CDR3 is TGTGCCATCAGTGAGTCGGGGACAGGGGACTTAAATCAGCCCCAGCATTTT. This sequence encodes CAISESGTGDLNQPQHF.

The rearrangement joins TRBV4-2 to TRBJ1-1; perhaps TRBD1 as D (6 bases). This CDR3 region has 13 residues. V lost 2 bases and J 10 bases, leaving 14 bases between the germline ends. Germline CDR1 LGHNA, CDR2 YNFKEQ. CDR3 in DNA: TGTGCCAGCAGCCAAACGCCGGGACATCCAGCTTTCTTT. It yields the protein CASSQTPGHPAFF.

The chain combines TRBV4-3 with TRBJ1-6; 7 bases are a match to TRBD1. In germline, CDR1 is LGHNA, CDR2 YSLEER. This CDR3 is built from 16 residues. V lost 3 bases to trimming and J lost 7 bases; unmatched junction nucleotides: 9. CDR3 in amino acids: CASSQDYRGGNSPLHF. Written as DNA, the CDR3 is TGCGCCAGCAGCCAGGATTACAGGGGTGGGAATTCACCCCTCCACTTT.

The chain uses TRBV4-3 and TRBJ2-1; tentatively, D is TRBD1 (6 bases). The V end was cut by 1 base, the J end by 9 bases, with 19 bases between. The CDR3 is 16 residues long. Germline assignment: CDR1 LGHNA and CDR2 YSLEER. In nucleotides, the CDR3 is TGCGCCAGCAGCCAAGGAAATATACAGGGAAGGGGTGAGCAGTTCTTC. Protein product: CASSQGNIQGRGEQFF.

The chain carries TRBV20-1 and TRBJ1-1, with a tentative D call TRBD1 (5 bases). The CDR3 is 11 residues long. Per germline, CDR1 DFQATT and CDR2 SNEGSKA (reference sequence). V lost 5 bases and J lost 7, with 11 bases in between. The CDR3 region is CSAGDGGEAFF. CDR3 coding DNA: TGCAGTGCTGGGGACGGGGGTGAAGCTTTCTTT.

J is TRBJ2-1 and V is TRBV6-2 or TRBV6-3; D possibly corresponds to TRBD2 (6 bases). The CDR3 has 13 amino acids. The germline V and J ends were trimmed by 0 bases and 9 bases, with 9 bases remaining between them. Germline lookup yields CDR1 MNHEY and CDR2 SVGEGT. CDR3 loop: CASSYSGGGEQFF. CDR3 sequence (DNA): TGTGCCAGCAGTTACTCGGGGGGAGGTGAGCAGTTCTTC.

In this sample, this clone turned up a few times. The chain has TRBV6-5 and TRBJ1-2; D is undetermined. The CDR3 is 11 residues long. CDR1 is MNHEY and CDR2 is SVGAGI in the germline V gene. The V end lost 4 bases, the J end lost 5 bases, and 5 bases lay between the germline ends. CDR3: CASSLEYGYTF. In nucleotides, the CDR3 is TGTGCCAGCAGTTTAGAGTATGGCTACACCTTC.

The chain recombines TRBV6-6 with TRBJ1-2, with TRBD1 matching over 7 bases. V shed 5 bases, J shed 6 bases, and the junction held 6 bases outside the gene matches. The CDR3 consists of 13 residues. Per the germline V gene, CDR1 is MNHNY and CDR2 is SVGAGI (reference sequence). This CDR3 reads CASSPTGTHGYTF. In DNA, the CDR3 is TGTGCCAGCAGTCCGACAGGGACCCATGGCTACACCTTC.

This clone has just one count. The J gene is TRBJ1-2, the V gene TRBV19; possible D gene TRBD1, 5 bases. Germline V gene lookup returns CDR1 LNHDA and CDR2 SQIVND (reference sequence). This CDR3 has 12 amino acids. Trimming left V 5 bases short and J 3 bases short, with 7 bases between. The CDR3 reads CASSSGDYGYTF. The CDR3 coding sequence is TGTGCCAGTAGTTCGGGGGACTATGGCTACACCTTC.

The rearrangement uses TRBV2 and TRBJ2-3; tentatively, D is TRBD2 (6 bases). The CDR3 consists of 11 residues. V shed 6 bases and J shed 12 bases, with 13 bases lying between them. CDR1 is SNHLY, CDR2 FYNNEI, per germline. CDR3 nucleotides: TGTGCCAGCAGAGAGATGGAGGGTCAGTATTTT. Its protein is CASREMEGQYF. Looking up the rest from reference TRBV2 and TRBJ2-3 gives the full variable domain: EPEVTQTPSHQVTQMGQEVILRCVPISNHLYFYWYRQILGQKVEFLVSFYNNEISEKSEIFDDQFSVERPDGSNFTLKIRSTKLEDSAMYFCASREMEGQYFGPGTRLTVL.